Sequencing of this T cell receptor beta chain was carried out in a study of human T cells and chemical hapten exposure. Described time point: pre-sensitization, week 0. Stated treatment: therapeutic diphenylcyclopropenone sensitization with weekly scalp DPC. Trimming removed 6 bases at V and 7 bases at J, with 16 bases between. The CDR3 sequence is 14 residues long. The germline V gene encodes CDR1 MDHEN and CDR2 SYDVKM. The authors' processing: The median was roughly 100,000 TCRs per sample, ranging roughly 20,000 to 750,000. TCRdb passed the RACE reads through MiXCR, listing each CDR3 protein once. These V and J calls are TCRdb output, not the study's own analysis. Of about 87,000 distinct CDR3 sequences listed, around 9.5% are singletons. This clonotype was seen ten or more times.

The chain carries TRBV28 and TRBJ1-5, with D possibly TRBD1 on 6 matching bases. Sequenced material: whole blood, taken in connection with sensitization to the hapten diphenylcyclopropenone (DPC). This sequence was found in a woman in her 40s with alopecia areata. Some clones in this sample may be carry-over from other donors' samples. This CDR3 is CASSPTGSGQPQHF. The CDR3 region has the DNA TGTGCCAGCAGCCCCACAGGGTCAGGGCAGCCCCAGCATTTT.